This T cell receptor (beta chain) was recorded in a study of T cells in Graves' hyperthyroidism and ophthalmopathy. Authors of the study amplified TCR beta CDR3 regions from RNA transcripts. The study used the HTBI primer set for a first-round RT-PCR of the TCR CDR3. One entry per CDR3 protein, called by TCRdb with MiXCR from the multiplex PCR reads. The data hold 490,000 or so distinct CDR3 sequences, with just under 20% observed a single time. Trimming cost V 4 bases and J 0 bases; bases outside gene matches: 8. The germline V gene has CDR1 SNHLY and CDR2 FYNNEI. The CDR3 loop spans 17 amino acids. The rearrangement links TRBV2 to TRBJ2-3; 9 nucleotides agree with TRBD2. The sequenced material came from blood. The origin of this receptor is a middle-aged man with Graves' ophthalmopathy. For the CDR3, the DNA is TGTGCCAGCAGTGTGAGTGGTCTAGCGGGGAGCACAGATACGCAGTATTTT. This codes for CASSVSGLAGSTDTQYF.